Below, 27 T cell receptor beta chains from the same sample are listed, as sequenced in a study of cytomegalovirus exposure and HLA in healthy donors. Primers: 60 Vbeta forward and 13 Jbeta reverse. The repertoire was sequenced with immunoSEQ multiplex PCR; TCRdb's copy has only in-frame clones and lacks some. The data contain tens of thousands of clones, approximately 72% of them singletons. Sample: PBMCs. The receptors shown here come from a woman between 40 and 55 years old in good health and CMV-seropositive.

This clone has just a few counts. V gene TRBV6-6 combines with J gene TRBJ1-4; 7 bases align to TRBD1. Germline CDR1 reads MNHNY; CDR2 reads SVGAGI (reference sequence). This CDR3 has 14 residues. The V segment lost 6 bases and the J segment 5 bases; nucleotides outside the gene matches: 6. The CDR3: CASSLPGGNEKLFF. The DNA of the CDR3 is TGTGCCAGCAGCCTTCCAGGGGGGAATGAAAAACTGTTTTTT.

This clone was counted once. This rearrangement joins TRBV7-8 to TRBJ2-1; TRBD2 matches 11 bases. V trimming: 3 bases; J trimming: 7 bases; junction bases outside the gene matches: 2. The germline gives CDR1 SGHVS, CDR2 FQNEAQ. The CDR3 consists of 14 residues. The CDR3 DNA sequence: TGTGCCAGCAGCTTTACTAGCGGGGGTAATGAGCAGTTCTTC. Its translation is CASSFTSGGNEQFF.

The chain couples TRBV5-5 to TRBJ1-1, with 7 bases identical to TRBD1. The CDR3 extends over 17 amino acids. V was clipped by 1 base and J by 5 bases; unmatched bases: 14. Per germline, CDR1 SGHKS and CDR2 YYEKEE (reference sequence). The CDR3 sequence: CASSLRDSNEWGTEAFF. CDR3 coding DNA: TGTGCCAGCAGCTTGAGGGACAGTAATGAGTGGGGTACTGAAGCTTTCTTT.

In this sample, this clone turned up a few times. This chain joins TRBV5-1 and TRBJ2-5; possible D gene TRBD1, 5 bases. CDR1 SGHRS and CDR2 YFSETQ come from the germline V gene. The V end lost 4 bases, the J end lost 4 bases, and 11 bases lay between the germline ends. There are 13 residues in the CDR3. The CDR3 DNA reads as TGCGCCAGCAGCCCGCAGGGTCGAGAGACCCAGTACTTC. Translating gives CASSPQGRETQYF.

The chain joins TRBV14 to TRBJ1-6; maybe TRBD1 (6 bases). The length of the CDR3 is 17 residues. Germline V gene lookup returns CDR1 SGHDN and CDR2 FVKESK. V was shortened by 3 bases and J by 7 bases, with 19 bases between the two germline ends. The CDR3 reads CASSHPRGGPRNSPLHF. CDR3 nucleotide sequence: TGTGCCAGCAGCCACCCGAGGGGGGGGCCCAGGAATTCACCCCTCCACTTT. The complete variable domain, with remaining parts taken from reference TRBV14 and TRBJ1-6, reads EAGVTQFPSHSVIEKGQTVTLRCDPISGHDNLYWYRRVMGKEIKFLLHFVKESKQDESGMPNNRFLAERTGGTYSTLKVQPAELEDSGVYFCASSHPRGGPRNSPLHFGNGTRLTVT.

The chain employs TRBV29-1 and TRBJ2-7; 9 nucleotides line up with TRBD1. The CDR3 runs to 13 residues. The germline CDR1 and CDR2 sequences are SQVTM and ANQGSEA. V dropped 4 bases and J dropped 2; count of bases not matched to a gene: 3. DNA of the CDR3: TGCAGCGTTGTGGGACAGGGAACCTACGAGCAGTACTTC. It encodes CSVVGQGTYEQYF.

The gene calls are TRBV15 and TRBJ1-5, with 7 bases identical to TRBD1. This CDR3 is built from 15 residues. The germline CDR1 and CDR2 sequences are LNHNV and YYDKDF (reference sequence). Trimming took 5 bases from V and 4 from J; bases not matched to a gene: 8. The CDR3 loop reads CATSGWDSRNQPQHF. The CDR3 DNA reads as TGTGCCACCAGCGGATGGGACAGTCGGAATCAGCCCCAGCATTTT.

To note about this clone: The sample carries other DNA sequences with the same CDR3. V is TRBV6-1 and J is TRBJ2-2; 7 nucleotides align to TRBD1. The trim removed 5 bases at V and 1 base at J, leaving 4 bases unmatched. This CDR3 has 15 residues. The germline V gene encodes CDR1 MNHNS and CDR2 SASEGT. The CDR3 DNA is TGTGCCAGCAGTCCTCGGACAGGGAACACCGGGGAGCTGTTTTTT. Translated, it gives CASSPRTGNTGELFF.

The V call is TRBV5-1, the J call TRBJ1-6; D is perhaps TRBD1 (5 bases). Germline V CDR1 and CDR2: SGHRS, YFSETQ. The CDR3 is 16 amino acids. V was cut by 4 bases and J by 8 bases, with 19 bases left in between. CDR3 DNA: TGCGCCAGCAGCACCCGAATTCAGGGAGGCGATTCACCCCTCCACTTT. Amino acids: CASSTRIQGGDSPLHF.

Only a few counts were recorded for this clone. The CDR3 reads CASTQGVSGAYSYNEQFF. In DNA form, the CDR3 reads TGTGCCAGCACCCAAGGGGTTAGCGGGGCCTACTCCTACAATGAGCAGTTCTTC. The chain couples TRBV7-8 to TRBJ2-1; 8 bases are a match to TRBD2. The V and J ends lost 7 bases and 0 bases, in that order; junction bases with no gene match: 14. CDR1 and CDR2 (germline): SGHVS, FQNEAQ. The CDR3 covers 18 residues.

J is TRBJ2-1 and V is TRBV5-6; D might be TRBD1 (7 bases). V dropped 0 bases and J dropped 7 bases, with 17 bases sitting between them. Germline CDR1 reads SGHDT; CDR2 reads YYEEEE. The CDR3 is made up of 16 amino acids. The DNA of the CDR3 is TGTGCCAGCAGCTTGGCCGCGGAGGGGGCAAGGAATGAGCAGTTCTTC. It codes for CASSLAAEGARNEQFF.

V is TRBV6-6 and J is TRBJ2-1, with unresolved D. V was trimmed by 0 bases and J by 8 bases, leaving 8 bases between them. The CDR3 spans 13 residues. The germline V gene has CDR1 MNHNY and CDR2 SVGAGI (reference sequence). CDR3 DNA sequence: TGTGCCAGCAGTTACTCGATGCGCGATGAGCAGTTCTTC. As protein: CASSYSMRDEQFF.

The chain uses TRBV29-1 and TRBJ2-5; 10 bases agree with TRBD1. The closer fit of TRBJ2-7 to the DNA end suggests the J call may be wrong. The CDR3 length is 14 residues. Germline V gene data show CDR1 as SQVTM and CDR2 as ANQGSEA. DNA of the CDR3: TGCAGCGTATTACCGGGACAGGGGACCTACGAGCAGTACTTC. This sequence encodes CSVLPGQGTYEQYF.

The chain recombines TRBV6-1 with TRBJ1-4, with D maybe TRBD1 (5 bases). Deletions cut 4 bases from V and 5 bases from J, with 11 bases between. The CDR3 covers 14 residues. Germline lookup yields CDR1 MNHNS and CDR2 SASEGT. Here the CDR3 DNA reads TGTGCCAGCAGTGTCGACAGCGCCAATGAAAAACTGTTTTTT. It encodes CASSVDSANEKLFF.

On this clone: This sample includes further DNA sequences coding for the same CDR3. The chain is built from TRBV29-1 and TRBJ1-1; TRBD1 matches at 7 bases. CDR1 and CDR2 (germline): SQVTM, ANQGSEA. Trimming at V came to 6 bases and at J to 4 bases, leaving 5 bases not matched to a gene. This CDR3 has 12 amino acids. CDR3 residues: CSVESGGTEAFF. As DNA, the CDR3 is TGCAGCGTCGAGTCAGGGGGCACTGAAGCTTTCTTT.

This clone was seen a few times. The rearrangement joins TRBV5-1 to TRBJ1-1, with TRBD1 matching 8 bases. The trim removed 0 bases at V and 1 base at J, leaving 2 bases unmatched. CDR1 is SGHRS and CDR2 is YFSETQ in the germline V gene. The CDR3 is 15 amino acids. The DNA for the CDR3 is TGCGCCAGCAGCTTGGGGACAGGGAGGAACACTGAAGCTTTCTTT. It yields the protein CASSLGTGRNTEAFF.

This chain connects TRBV11-3 to TRBJ2-1; the match to TRBD2 covers 7 bases. Germline assignment: CDR1 SGHNT and CDR2 YENEEA. V gave up 2 bases and J gave up 3 bases; unmatched junction bases: 4. The CDR3 runs to 15 residues. CDR3 region: CASSLSGDYYNEQFF. CDR3 sequence (DNA): TGTGCCAGCAGCTTAAGCGGGGACTACTACAATGAGCAGTTCTTC.

This clone was counted between two and nine times. The chain combines TRBV7-9 with TRBJ2-1, with 7 bases that match TRBD1. The CDR3 extends over 18 amino acids. The germline CDR1 and CDR2 sequences are SEHNR and FQNEAQ (reference sequence). The V gene end was trimmed by 1 base and the J gene end by 6 bases; junction bases not matched to a gene: 15. As DNA, the CDR3 is TGTGCCAGCAGCTTAGAGGGGACAGCCATTACCATCGCCAATGAGCAGTTCTTC. Its translation: CASSLEGTAITIANEQFF.

The gene calls are TRBV27 and TRBJ2-7; 10 bases map to TRBD2. V shed 4 bases and J 1 base; nucleotides not matched to a gene: 1. Germline assignment: CDR1 MNHEY and CDR2 SMNVEV (reference sequence). The CDR3 is 14 amino acids. The CDR3 loop reads CASSSTSGSYEQYF. The CDR3 DNA reads TGTGCCAGCAGTTCGACTAGCGGGTCCTACGAGCAGTACTTC.

This clone was counted a few times. The rearrangement joins TRBV4-1 to TRBJ2-1; 15 bases align to TRBD2. The V segment lost 3 bases and the J segment 8 bases; nucleotides outside the gene matches: 5. The CDR3 has 16 residues. In germline, CDR1 is MGHRA, CDR2 YSYEKL. This CDR3 reads CASSQPGLAGGYEQFF. The CDR3 DNA is TGCGCCAGCAGCCAGCCGGGACTAGCGGGGGGCTATGAGCAGTTCTTC.

This clone was picked up a small number of times. This sequence joins TRBV6-6 and TRBJ1-1, with D unclear. Trimming took off 5 bases at V and 3 bases at J, with 13 bases between the two ends. In germline, CDR1 is MNHNY, CDR2 SVGAGI (reference sequence). The CDR3 length is 14 residues. This chain's CDR3 is CASSPPARDTEAFF. The CDR3 nucleotides read TGTGCCAGCAGTCCCCCCGCCCGAGACACTGAAGCTTTCTTT.

V and J are TRBV10-3 and TRBJ2-2; the D gene is possibly TRBD2 (7 bases). V was trimmed by 8 bases and J by 0 bases, leaving 10 bases between them. Germline V gives CDR1 ENHRY, CDR2 SYGVKD. CDR3 size: 14 residues. The CDR3 DNA sequence: TGTGCCATCGGGCGGGGGCCGAACACCGGGGAGCTGTTTTTT. This encodes CAIGRGPNTGELFF.

The chain joins TRBV28 to TRBJ2-2, with 7 nucleotides matching TRBD2. With V trimmed by 4 bases and J by 2 bases, 10 bases remained unmatched. This CDR3 spans 17 amino acids. Germline V gives CDR1 MDHEN, CDR2 SYDVKM. CDR3 amino acids: CASSYTGGNLNTGELFF. The CDR3 region has the DNA TGTGCCAGCAGTTATACCGGGGGGAACCTAAACACCGGGGAGCTGTTTTTT.

The rearrangement uses TRBV6-5 and TRBJ1-6; tentative D call: TRBD1 (6 bases). The CDR3 runs 15 residues. The ends were cut back, 4 bases at V and 8 bases at J, with 15 bases in the middle. From germline, CDR1 is MNHEY and CDR2 SVGAGI. CDR3 DNA sequence: TGTGCCAGCAGTTTTGCAGGGGACCTTGATTCACCCCTCCACTTT. It specifies CASSFAGDLDSPLHF.

The rearrangement joins TRBV18 to TRBJ1-1, with TRBD1 matching 8 bases. The junction had 3 bases not matched to a gene; V was cut back by 3 bases and J by 0 bases. CDR3 size: 15 residues. Germline V gives CDR1 KGHSH, CDR2 LQKENI. For the CDR3, the DNA is TGTGCCAGCTCACCGCAGACAGGGGTGAACACTGAAGCTTTCTTT. Translating gives CASSPQTGVNTEAFF.

This clone has a single count. This sequence joins TRBV5-1 and TRBJ2-3; 7 bases agree with TRBD2. The CDR3 runs to 15 residues. Germline CDR1 reads SGHRS; CDR2 reads YFSETQ. V lost 5 bases, J lost 3 bases, and 9 bases stayed unmatched. CDR3 DNA: TGCGCCAGCAGGCCCCCGGGACTAAGTACAGATACGCAGTATTTT. Its translation is CASRPPGLSTDTQYF.

The chain employs TRBV5-4 and TRBJ2-7, with 8 bases identical to TRBD1. From germline, CDR1 is SGHNT and CDR2 YYREEE (reference sequence). Germline trimming cut 4 bases from V and 3 bases from J; bases unmatched to any gene: 6. This CDR3 contains 14 residues. In nucleotides, the CDR3 is TGTGCCAGCAGCCAGACAGGGGTGGGCTACGAGCAGTACTTC. Translated: CASSQTGVGYEQYF.